The 8 T cell receptor beta chains below all came from one sample that was sequenced in a study of blood T cell repertoires in COVID-19. Profiling relied on immunoSEQ multiplex PCR, and the TCRdb table lists in-frame clones only, not all of them. The sample includes around 54,000 clones, about nine tenths of them seen just once. Material for sequencing was peripheral blood. All receptors derive from a human donor in a cohort sampled during active COVID-19.

This clone came up once. J is TRBJ1-5 and V is TRBV5-8, with 9 bases identical to TRBD1. The trim removed 2 bases at V and 5 bases at J, leaving 5 bases unmatched. The CDR3 spans 15 residues. CDR1 SGHTS and CDR2 YDEGEE come from the germline V gene. As DNA, the CDR3 is TGTGCCAGCAGCTTTTCGGGACAGGGTCATCAGCCCCAGCATTTT. Amino acid sequence: CASSFSGQGHQPQHF.

The chain joins TRBV2 to TRBJ2-7, with TRBD2 identical over 14 bases. Per the germline V gene, CDR1 is SNHLY and CDR2 is FYNNEI. Trimming cost V 6 bases and J 4 bases; bases outside gene matches: 8. The length of the CDR3 is 16 residues. This CDR3 is CASRGGTSGSFYEQYF. CDR3 sequence (DNA): TGTGCCAGCAGGGGGGGGACTAGCGGGAGTTTTTACGAGCAGTACTTC.

This rearrangement joins TRBV7-2 to TRBJ1-2, with 7 bases fitting TRBD1. The CDR3 loop spans 14 amino acids. Germline V gene sequence: CDR1 SGHTA, CDR2 FQGNSA. V gave up 5 bases and J gave up 8 bases; unmatched junction bases: 11. CDR3 residues: CASSPRTGGGGYTF. CDR3 sequence (DNA): TGTGCCAGCAGCCCAAGGACAGGAGGGGGAGGCTACACCTTC.

The rearrangement joins TRBV20-1 to TRBJ1-2; tentatively, D is TRBD1 (6 bases). CDR3 length: 11 amino acids. Germline CDR1 reads DFQATT; CDR2 reads SNEGSKA (reference sequence). Trimming shortened V by 6 bases and J by 8 bases, and 13 bases separated the two germline ends. For the CDR3, the DNA is TGCAGTGCCAGGTGGGGGCGCGGCTACACCTTC. Translated: CSARWGRGYTF.

The chain has TRBV9 and TRBJ1-5, with D maybe TRBD1 (5 bases). Germline V CDR1 and CDR2: SGDLS, YYNGEE. This CDR3 is 14 amino acids long. V was pared by 3 bases and J by 0 bases, with 7 bases between. This chain's CDR3 is CASSAQGSNQPQHF. DNA of the CDR3: TGTGCCAGCAGCGCCCAGGGTAGCAATCAGCCCCAGCATTTT.

This chain links TRBV6-4 with TRBJ1-6, with unresolved D. The CDR3 contains 13 residues. Trimming took 2 bases from V and 6 from J, leaving 5 bases between them. Per the germline V gene, CDR1 is MRHNA and CDR2 is SNTAGT. CDR3 region: CASSDTGNSPLHF. The CDR3 bases are TGTGCCAGCAGTGACACGGGTAATTCACCCCTCCACTTT.

The chain is built from TRBV19 and TRBJ2-6, with D maybe TRBD1 (6 bases). Per germline, CDR1 LNHDA and CDR2 SQIVND (reference sequence). Between the trimmed V and J ends, which lost 6 bases and 0 bases, there was a span of 9 bases. The CDR3 has 15 amino acids. This chain's CDR3 is CASRRDTSGANVLTF. For the CDR3, the DNA is TGTGCCAGTAGAAGGGACACCTCTGGGGCCAACGTCCTGACTTTC.

The gene calls are TRBV5-4 and TRBJ1-4, with a possible D match to TRBD1 (5 bases). V dropped 7 bases and J dropped 4 bases, with 20 bases sitting between them. This CDR3 is built from 16 residues. The germline gives CDR1 SGHNT, CDR2 YYREEE (reference sequence). The CDR3 nucleotides read TGTGCCAGCGGAACAACTTCAGTCGGGGGTAATGAAAAACTGTTTTTT. It codes for CASGTTSVGGNEKLFF.